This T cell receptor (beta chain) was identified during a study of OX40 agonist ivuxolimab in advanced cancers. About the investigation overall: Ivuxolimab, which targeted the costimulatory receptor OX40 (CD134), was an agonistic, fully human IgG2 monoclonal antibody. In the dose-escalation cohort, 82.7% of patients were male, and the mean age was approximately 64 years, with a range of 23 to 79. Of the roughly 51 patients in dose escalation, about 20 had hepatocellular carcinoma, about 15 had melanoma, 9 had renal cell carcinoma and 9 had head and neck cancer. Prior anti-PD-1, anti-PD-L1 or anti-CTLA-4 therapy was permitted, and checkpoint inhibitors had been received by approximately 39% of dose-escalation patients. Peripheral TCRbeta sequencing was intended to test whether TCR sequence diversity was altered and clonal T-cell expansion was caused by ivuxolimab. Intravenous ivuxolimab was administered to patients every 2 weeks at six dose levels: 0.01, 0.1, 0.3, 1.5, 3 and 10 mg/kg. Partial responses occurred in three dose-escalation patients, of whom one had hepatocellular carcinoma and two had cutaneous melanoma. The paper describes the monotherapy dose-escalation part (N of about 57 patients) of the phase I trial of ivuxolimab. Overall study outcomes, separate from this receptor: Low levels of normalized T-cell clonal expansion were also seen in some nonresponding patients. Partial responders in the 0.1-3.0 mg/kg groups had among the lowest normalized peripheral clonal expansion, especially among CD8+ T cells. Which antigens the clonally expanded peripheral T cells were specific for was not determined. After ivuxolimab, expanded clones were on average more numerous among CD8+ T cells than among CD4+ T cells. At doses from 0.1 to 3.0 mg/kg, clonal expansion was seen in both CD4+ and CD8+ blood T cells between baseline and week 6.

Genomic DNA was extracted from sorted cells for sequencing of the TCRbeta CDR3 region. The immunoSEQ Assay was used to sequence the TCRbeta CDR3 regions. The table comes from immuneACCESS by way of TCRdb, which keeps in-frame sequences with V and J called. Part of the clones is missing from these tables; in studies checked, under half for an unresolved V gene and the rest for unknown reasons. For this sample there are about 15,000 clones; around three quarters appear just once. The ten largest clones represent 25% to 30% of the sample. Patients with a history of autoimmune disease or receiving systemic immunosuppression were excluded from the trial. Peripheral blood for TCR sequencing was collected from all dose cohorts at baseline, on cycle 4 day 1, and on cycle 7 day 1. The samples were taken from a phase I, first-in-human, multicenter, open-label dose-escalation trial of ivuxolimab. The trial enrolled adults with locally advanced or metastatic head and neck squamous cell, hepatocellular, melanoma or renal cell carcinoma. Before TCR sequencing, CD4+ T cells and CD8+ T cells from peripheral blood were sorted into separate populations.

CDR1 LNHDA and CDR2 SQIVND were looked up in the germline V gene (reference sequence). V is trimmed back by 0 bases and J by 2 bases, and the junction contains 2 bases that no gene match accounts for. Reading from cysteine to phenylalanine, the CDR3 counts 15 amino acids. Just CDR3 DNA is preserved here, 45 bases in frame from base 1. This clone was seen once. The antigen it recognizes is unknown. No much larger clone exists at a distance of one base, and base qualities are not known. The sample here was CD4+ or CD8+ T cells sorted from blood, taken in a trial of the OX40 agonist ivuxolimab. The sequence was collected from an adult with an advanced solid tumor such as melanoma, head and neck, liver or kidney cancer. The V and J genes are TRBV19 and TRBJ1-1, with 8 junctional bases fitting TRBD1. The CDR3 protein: CASSIEPGGNTEAFF. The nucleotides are TGTGCCAGTAGTATAGAGCCAGGGGGCAACACTGAAGCTTTCTTT. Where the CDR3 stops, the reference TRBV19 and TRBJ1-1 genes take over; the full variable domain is DGGITQSPKYLFRKEGQNVTLSCEQNLNHDAMYWYRQDPGQGLRLIYYSQIVNDFQKGDIAEGYSVSREKKESFPLTVTSAQKNPTAFYLCASSIEPGGNTEAFFGQGTRLTVV.